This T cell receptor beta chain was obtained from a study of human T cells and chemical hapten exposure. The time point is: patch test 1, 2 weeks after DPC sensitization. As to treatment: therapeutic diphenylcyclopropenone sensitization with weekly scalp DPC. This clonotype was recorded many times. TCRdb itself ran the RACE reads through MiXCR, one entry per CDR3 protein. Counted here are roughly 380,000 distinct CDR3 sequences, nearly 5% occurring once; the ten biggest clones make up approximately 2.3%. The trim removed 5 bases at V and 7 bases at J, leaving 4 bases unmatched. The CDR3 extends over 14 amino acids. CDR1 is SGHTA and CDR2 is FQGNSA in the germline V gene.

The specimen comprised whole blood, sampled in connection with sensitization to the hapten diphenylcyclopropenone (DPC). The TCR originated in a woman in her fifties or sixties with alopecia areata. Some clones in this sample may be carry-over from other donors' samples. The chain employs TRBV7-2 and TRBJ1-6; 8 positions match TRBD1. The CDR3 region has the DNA TGTGCCAGCAGCGGGACAGGCGTAAATTCACCCCTCCACTTT. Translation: CASSGTGVNSPLHF.